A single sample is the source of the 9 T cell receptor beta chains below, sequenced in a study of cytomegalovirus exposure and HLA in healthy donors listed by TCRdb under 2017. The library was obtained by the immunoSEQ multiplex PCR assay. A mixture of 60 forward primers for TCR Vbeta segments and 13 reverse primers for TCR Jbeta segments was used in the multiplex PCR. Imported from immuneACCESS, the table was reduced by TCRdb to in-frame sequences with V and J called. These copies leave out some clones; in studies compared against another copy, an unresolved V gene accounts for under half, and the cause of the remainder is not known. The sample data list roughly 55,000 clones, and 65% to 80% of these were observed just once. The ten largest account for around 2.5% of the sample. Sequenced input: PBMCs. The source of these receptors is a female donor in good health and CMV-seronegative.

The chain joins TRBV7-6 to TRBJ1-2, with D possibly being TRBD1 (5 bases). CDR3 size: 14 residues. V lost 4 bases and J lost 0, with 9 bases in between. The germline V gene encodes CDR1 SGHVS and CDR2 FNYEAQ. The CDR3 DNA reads TGTGCCAGCAGCTCCGGACATTCTAACTATGGCTACACCTTC. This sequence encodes CASSSGHSNYGYTF. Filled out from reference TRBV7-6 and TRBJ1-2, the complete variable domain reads GAGVSQSPRYKVTKRGQDVALRCDPISGHVSLYWYRQALGQGPEFLTYFNYEAQQDKSGLPNDRFSAERPEGSISTLTIQRTEQRDSAMYRCASSSGHSNYGYTFGSGTRLTVV.

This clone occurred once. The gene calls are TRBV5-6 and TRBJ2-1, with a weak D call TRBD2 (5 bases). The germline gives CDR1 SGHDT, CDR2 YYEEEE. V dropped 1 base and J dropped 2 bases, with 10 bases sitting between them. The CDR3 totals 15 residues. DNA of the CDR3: TGTGCCAGCAGCTTGTACCGGGAACCCTACAATGAGCAGTTCTTC. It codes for CASSLYREPYNEQFF. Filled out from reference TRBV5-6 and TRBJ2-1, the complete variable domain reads DAGVTQSPTHLIKTRGQQVTLRCSPKSGHDTVSWYQQALGQGPQFIFQYYEEEERQRGNFPDRFSGHQFPNYSSELNVNALLLGDSALYLCASSLYREPYNEQFFGPGTRLTVL.

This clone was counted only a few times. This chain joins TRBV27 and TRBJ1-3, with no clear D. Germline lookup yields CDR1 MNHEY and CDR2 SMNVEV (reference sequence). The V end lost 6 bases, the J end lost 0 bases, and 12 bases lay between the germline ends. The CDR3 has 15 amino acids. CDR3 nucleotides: TGTGCCAGCAGCTGGTGCACTTTCTCTGGAAACACCATATATTTT. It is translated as CASSWCTFSGNTIYF.

The CDR3 DNA reads as TGCGCCAGCAGCCAAGATCGGGTCCGGGGGGGCGGCAATGAGCAGTTCTTC. It encodes CASSQDRVRGGGNEQFF. The V call is TRBV4-1, the J call TRBJ2-1; 8 positions agree with TRBD2. Trimming removed 0 bases from V and 6 bases from J; junction bases left unmatched: 10. There are 17 residues in the CDR3. Germline assignment: CDR1 MGHRA and CDR2 YSYEKL.

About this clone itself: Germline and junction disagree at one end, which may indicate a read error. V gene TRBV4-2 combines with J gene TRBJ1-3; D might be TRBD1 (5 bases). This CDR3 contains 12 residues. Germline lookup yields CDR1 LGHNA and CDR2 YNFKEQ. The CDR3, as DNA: TGTGCCCAGCGGGGGTCGCCGCGACAGATAAATTTT. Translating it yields CAQRGSPRQINF.

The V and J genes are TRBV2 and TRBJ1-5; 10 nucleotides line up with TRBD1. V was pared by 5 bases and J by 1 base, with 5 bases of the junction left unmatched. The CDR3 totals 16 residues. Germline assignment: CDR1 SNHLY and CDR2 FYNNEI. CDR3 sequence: CASSYRDRGSNQPQHF. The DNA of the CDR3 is TGTGCCAGCAGTTACCGGGACAGGGGAAGCAATCAGCCCCAGCATTTT.

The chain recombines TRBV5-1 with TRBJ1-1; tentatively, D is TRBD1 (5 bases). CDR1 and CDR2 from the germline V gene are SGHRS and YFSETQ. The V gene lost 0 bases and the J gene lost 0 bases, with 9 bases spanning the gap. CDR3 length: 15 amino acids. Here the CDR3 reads CASSLVGGMNTEAFF. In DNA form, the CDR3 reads TGCGCCAGCAGCTTGGTCGGGGGTATGAACACTGAAGCTTTCTTT.

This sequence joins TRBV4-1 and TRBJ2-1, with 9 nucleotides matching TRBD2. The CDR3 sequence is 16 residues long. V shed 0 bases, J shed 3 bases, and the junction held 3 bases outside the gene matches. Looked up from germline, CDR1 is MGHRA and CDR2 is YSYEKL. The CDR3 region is CASSQDGSGSYNEQFF. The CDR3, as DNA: TGCGCCAGCAGCCAAGACGGTAGCGGGAGCTACAATGAGCAGTTCTTC.

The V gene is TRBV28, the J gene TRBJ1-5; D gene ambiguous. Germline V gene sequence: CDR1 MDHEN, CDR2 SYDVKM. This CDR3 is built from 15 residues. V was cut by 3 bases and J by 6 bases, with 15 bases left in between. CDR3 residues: CASSLVLGEGQPQHF. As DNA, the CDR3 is TGTGCCAGCAGTTTGGTATTAGGAGAAGGTCAGCCCCAGCATTTT. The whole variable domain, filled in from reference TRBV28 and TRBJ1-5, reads DVKVTQSSRYLVKRTGEKVFLECVQDMDHENMFWYRQDPGLGLRLIYFSYDVKMKEKGDIPEGYSVSREKKERFSLILESASTNQTSMYLCASSLVLGEGQPQHFGDGTRLSIL.